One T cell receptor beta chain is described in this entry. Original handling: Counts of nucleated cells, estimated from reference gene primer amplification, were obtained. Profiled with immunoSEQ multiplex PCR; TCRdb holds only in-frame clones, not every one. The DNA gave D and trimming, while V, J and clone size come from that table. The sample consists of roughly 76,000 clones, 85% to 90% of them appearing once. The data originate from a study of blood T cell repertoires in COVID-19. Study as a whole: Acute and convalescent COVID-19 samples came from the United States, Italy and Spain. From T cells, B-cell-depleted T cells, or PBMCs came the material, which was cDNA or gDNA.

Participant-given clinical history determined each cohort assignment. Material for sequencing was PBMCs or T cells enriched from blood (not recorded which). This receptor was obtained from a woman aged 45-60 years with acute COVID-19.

CDR3 DNA: TGTGCCACCAGTGCGTACAATGAGCAGTTCTTC. Protein: CATSAYNEQFF. The genes are TRBV24-1 and TRBJ2-1; D unresolved. From germline, CDR1 is KGHDR and CDR2 SFDVKD. The CDR3 has 11 amino acids. Trimming took 5 bases from V and 4 from J, leaving 2 bases between them.